What follows is one T cell receptor (beta chain) and its context. The data stem from a study of blood T cells in healthy people across ages. Looking at the study overall: When template switching was applied, about one barcoded beta molecule was captured per two T cells.

Sample-barcoded 5' priming and a J-beta primer mix drove a second PCR of about 6 to 12 cycles. MiXCR, applied by TCRdb to the 5' RACE reads, yields one record per CDR3 protein. The sample has over a million distinct CDR3 sequences; about 23% are singletons. CDR3 length: 14 residues. Germline CDR1 is MNHEY and CDR2 is SMNVEV (reference sequence). J was trimmed by 7 bases and V by 2 bases; bases with no gene match: 6. Separately, the same data were catalogued under a study of T cells of mothers and their children.

What was sequenced was blood. The chain joins TRBV27 to TRBJ2-5, with TRBD2 matching over 8 bases. The clonotype comes from a girl aged 2-10 years in good health. The CDR3 region is CASSLAGGGGTQYF. The DNA of the CDR3 is TGTGCCAGCAGTTTAGCGGGAGGTGGCGGGACCCAGTACTTC.